The sequence of this T cell receptor beta chain was determined in a study of identifying expanded T cells in peripheral blood. Collection occurred without any documented infections or immune events in donors. Overall study results and limits: Across healthy donors, higher total template counts meant significantly greater approximately two-week count variance.

Data came from immunoSEQ multiplex PCR; TCRdb stores just in-frame clones and leaves some out. The table lists about 89,000 clones, around 86% of them singletons. A remark on this clone: The antigen is undetermined.

The source material was blood. The receptor was derived from a person aged 18 to 75 in good health.

In DNA form, the CDR3 reads TGCGCCAGCGGTAGCGGGGGGACAGATACGCAGTATTTT. As protein: CASGSGGTDTQYF. The chain employs TRBV4-3 and TRBJ2-3, with 10 bases that match TRBD2. This CDR3 spans 13 amino acids. Trimming removed 8 bases from V and 3 bases from J; junction bases left unmatched: 2. Germline V lookup: CDR1 LGHNA, CDR2 YSLEER.